The 21 T cell receptor beta chains listed next were all sequenced from one sample in a study of blood T cell repertoires in COVID-19. The assay was immunoSEQ multiplex PCR, and TCRdb's table has in-frame clones only and misses some. The data show 200,000 to 250,000 clones, with 75% to 85% seen just once and under 2.5% held by the top ten. The sequencing sample was made of peripheral blood. Receptor source: a woman in her 70s with COVID-19, enrolled during active disease.

This clone appeared once. The chain employs TRBV29-1 and TRBJ2-2; the D gene is possibly TRBD1 (6 bases). CDR1 is SQVTM, CDR2 ANQGSEA, per germline. The CDR3 totals 14 residues. Trimming pared 1 base from V and 1 base from J, leaving 7 bases between. As DNA, the CDR3 is TGCAGCGTTGAAGGGACAGAGAACACCGGGGAGCTGTTTTTT. Amino acids: CSVEGTENTGELFF.

The J gene is TRBJ2-1, the V gene TRBV5-1, with 7 bases identical to TRBD2. Germline CDR1 SGHRS, CDR2 YFSETQ. The V segment lost 2 bases and the J segment 5 bases; nucleotides outside the gene matches: 4. The CDR3 contains 14 residues. Here the CDR3 reads CASSLPGLHNEQFF. In nucleotides, the CDR3 is TGCGCCAGCAGCTTACCGGGACTACACAATGAGCAGTTCTTC.

As concerns this clone: Distinct nucleotide sequences in the sample also encode this CDR3. J is TRBJ1-2 and V is TRBV9, with TRBD1 identical over 9 bases. The CDR3 sequence is 13 residues long. The ends lost 2 bases at V and 7 bases at J; junction bases unmatched: 3. Per the germline V gene, CDR1 is SGDLS and CDR2 is YYNGEE. DNA for the CDR3: TGTGCCAGCAGCGTTACAGGGGGCGTTGGCTACACCTTC. This gives the protein CASSVTGGVGYTF.

V is TRBV7-2 and J is TRBJ1-4; perhaps TRBD1 as D (5 bases). V gave up 0 bases and J gave up 6 bases, with 8 bases separating them. Germline assignment: CDR1 SGHTA and CDR2 FQGNSA. The CDR3 is 14 residues long. For the CDR3, the DNA is TGTGCCAGCAGCTTAGCGGGGCAGTATGAAAAACTGTTTTTT. Protein sequence: CASSLAGQYEKLFF.

The genes are TRBV19 and TRBJ1-5, with TRBD1 matching over 7 bases. Germline CDR1 and CDR2: LNHDA and SQIVND (reference sequence). Losses at the gene ends were 2 bases for V and 2 bases for J; bases not matched to a gene: 6. The CDR3 is made up of 16 amino acids. CDR3 coding DNA: TGTGCCAGTAGTATATCGTCAACAGGGGGCAATCAGCCCCAGCATTTT. Protein: CASSISSTGGNQPQHF.

The chain couples TRBV27 to TRBJ1-2; the D is unclear. Germline loops: CDR1 MNHEY, CDR2 SMNVEV (reference sequence). The germline V and J ends were trimmed by 2 bases and 3 bases, with 10 bases remaining between them. The CDR3 totals 14 residues. CDR3 DNA: TGTGCCAGCAGTTTAATAGCAGAGGACTATGGCTACACCTTC. The encoded protein is CASSLIAEDYGYTF.

The CDR3 coding sequence is TGTGCCAGTAGTATTCTTAATGGACAGGTGGGAGAAAAACTGTTTTTT. Protein: CASSILNGQVGEKLFF. V and J are TRBV19 and TRBJ1-4; 7 positions match TRBD1. The CDR3 covers 16 residues. The V and J ends lost 3 bases and 8 bases, in that order; junction bases with no gene match: 12. Germline assignment: CDR1 LNHDA and CDR2 SQIVND (reference sequence). Full variable domain (rest looked up from reference TRBV19 and TRBJ1-4): DGGITQSPKYLFRKEGQNVTLSCEQNLNHDAMYWYRQDPGQGLRLIYYSQIVNDFQKGDIAEGYSVSREKKESFPLTVTSAQKNPTAFYLCASSILNGQVGEKLFFGSGTQLSVL.

This chain connects TRBV14 to TRBJ1-2; TRBD1 matches at 10 bases. Germline V lookup: CDR1 SGHDN, CDR2 FVKESK. This CDR3 region has 17 residues. Unmatched junction bases numbered 9, after V lost 1 base and J lost 4 bases. The DNA for the CDR3 is TGTGCCAGCAGCCAAGGACAGGGGGCGGTGAAAACCTATGGCTACACCTTC. It is translated as CASSQGQGAVKTYGYTF.

This clone occurred a few times. V usage is TRBV3-1 (or the pseudogene TRBV3-2) and J usage is TRBJ2-3, with 11 positions matching TRBD2. The germline V gene has CDR1 LGHDT and CDR2 YNNKEL (reference sequence). CDR3 length: 15 residues. Trimming at V came to 1 base and at J to 5 bases, leaving 2 bases not matched to a gene. CDR3 residues: CASSQGTSGRDTQYF. DNA for the CDR3: TGTGCCAGCAGCCAAGGTACTAGCGGGAGAGATACGCAGTATTTT.

The CDR3 spells CASSLVGQPNYGYTF. The CDR3 coding sequence is TGTGCCAGCAGCTTAGTGGGACAGCCTAACTATGGCTACACCTTC. The V call is TRBV7-2, the J call TRBJ1-2, with 7 bases identical to TRBD1. J was trimmed by 0 bases and V by 1 base; bases with no gene match: 2. This CDR3 has 15 residues. Germline CDR1 SGHTA, CDR2 FQGNSA.

The CDR3 protein is CASSPWRQETQYF. For the CDR3, the DNA is TGTGCCAGCTCACCATGGCGGCAAGAGACCCAGTACTTC. V is TRBV18 and J is TRBJ2-5; no definite D call. V was trimmed by 2 bases and J by 2 bases, leaving 6 bases between them. Per the germline V gene, CDR1 is KGHSH and CDR2 is LQKENI. The CDR3 is 13 residues long.

This clone turned up a few times. This same CDR3 is encoded by further DNA sequences in the sample. This chain uses TRBV18 with TRBJ2-2; 11 positions agree with TRBD1. The CDR3 loop spans 15 amino acids. CDR1 and CDR2 from the germline V gene are KGHSH and LQKENI. Unmatched junction bases numbered 2, after V lost 3 bases and J lost 5 bases. The CDR3 DNA is TGTGCCAGCTCACCTGGGGACAGGGGGACCGGGGAGCTGTTTTTT. This codes for CASSPGDRGTGELFF.

The gene calls are TRBV15 and TRBJ2-3; 10 nucleotides align to TRBD2. Germline lookup yields CDR1 LNHNV and CDR2 YYDKDF (reference sequence). V was pared by 5 bases and J by 0 bases, with 5 bases of the junction left unmatched. This CDR3 is built from 16 residues. The CDR3 region has the DNA TGTGCCACCAGCTTGCGTAGCGGGAGGAGCACAGATACGCAGTATTTT. Translating it yields CATSLRSGRSTDTQYF.

The V gene is TRBV5-1, the J gene TRBJ1-4; D gene unclear. V lost 1 base and J 8 bases, leaving 15 bases between the germline ends. The CDR3 contains 15 residues. Per the germline V gene, CDR1 is SGHRS and CDR2 is YFSETQ. The CDR3 is CASSLTIKVEEKLFF. The CDR3 coding sequence is TGCGCCAGCAGCTTGACTATCAAGGTGGAGGAAAAACTGTTTTTT.

This clone was counted only a few times. The CDR3 DNA sequence: TGTGCCAGCAGCGTCGACAGCAACAATGAGCAGTTCTTC. Residues: CASSVDSNNEQFF. The chain joins TRBV7-3 to TRBJ2-1; tentatively, D is TRBD1 (5 bases). The V end was cut by 5 bases, the J end by 5 bases, with 10 bases between. Germline CDR1 and CDR2: SGHTA and FQGTGA. The CDR3 spans 13 residues.

The chain employs TRBV11-3 and TRBJ2-5; TRBD2 aligns across 7 bases. This CDR3 has 18 amino acids. CDR1 is SGHNT and CDR2 is YENEEA in the germline V gene. V shed 1 base, J shed 2 bases, and the junction held 13 bases outside the gene matches. In DNA, the CDR3 is TGTGCCAGCAGCTTAGGGCTAGCGGCCCTATACTTTCAAGAGACCCAGTACTTC. Protein product: CASSLGLAALYFQETQYF.

The chain links TRBV19 to TRBJ2-7, with 8 nucleotides matching TRBD1. The CDR3 consists of 16 residues. J was trimmed by 5 bases and V by 3 bases; bases with no gene match: 12. The germline gives CDR1 LNHDA, CDR2 SQIVND (reference sequence). The chain's CDR3 is CASSIRQGQGRDEQYF. CDR3 sequence (DNA): TGTGCCAGTAGTATTCGCCAAGGACAGGGTCGCGACGAGCAGTACTTC.

In its sample, this clone was seen once. The rearrangement links TRBV15 to TRBJ2-5, with TRBD2 identical over 7 bases. Germline assignment: CDR1 LNHNV and CDR2 YYDKDF (reference sequence). Trimming removed 2 bases from V and 5 bases from J; junction bases left unmatched: 11. CDR3 length: 16 residues. The CDR3 loop reads CATSRLPGAGNETQYF. DNA for the CDR3: TGTGCCACCAGCAGACTCCCTGGAGCGGGGAACGAGACCCAGTACTTC.

The chain recombines TRBV4-3 with TRBJ2-7; 13 bases align to TRBD2. The germline V gene encodes CDR1 LGHNA and CDR2 YSLEER. Trimming took 4 bases from V and 9 from J; bases not matched to a gene: 12. There are 16 residues in the CDR3. The CDR3 sequence: CASSPSGTSGAGGQYF. In nucleotides, the CDR3 is TGCGCCAGCAGCCCCTCCGGGACTAGCGGGGCGGGCGGGCAGTACTTC.

The V and J genes are TRBV5-1 and TRBJ1-2; TRBD1 matches at 10 bases. The CDR3 sequence is 17 residues long. The ends lost 0 bases at V and 8 bases at J; junction bases unmatched: 13. In germline, CDR1 is SGHRS, CDR2 YFSETQ. The chain's CDR3 is CASSLAGTGVIGGGYTF. The CDR3 DNA reads as TGCGCCAGCAGCTTGGCCGGGACAGGGGTAATAGGTGGAGGCTACACCTTC.

A few counts support this clone. The chain is built from TRBV30 and TRBJ2-1; the match to TRBD2 covers 14 bases. Looked up from germline, CDR1 is GTSNPN and CDR2 is SVGIG (reference sequence). This CDR3 comprises 15 residues. V lost 3 bases to trimming and J lost 6 bases; unmatched junction nucleotides: 4. The CDR3 reads CAWRPGLAGVNEQFF. The CDR3 DNA reads as TGTGCCTGGAGGCCGGGACTAGCGGGAGTCAATGAGCAGTTCTTC.